This T cell receptor beta chain came from a study of blood T cells in healthy people across ages. Comment on this clonotype: Its antigen is as yet unknown.

Study observations and caveats: As naive T cell percentage varied, TCR beta diversity correlated strongly with it.

The second PCR ran about 6 to 12 cycles with a sample-barcoded 5' primer and J-beta primers. TCRdb reprocessed the 5' RACE reads with MiXCR, giving one entry per CDR3 protein. The table has about 800,000 distinct CDR3 sequences, roughly 25% seen once; the top ten hold approximately 4%. CDR3 length: 13 residues. With 3 bases removed from V and 7 bases from J, the gap between germline ends came to 10 bases. In germline, CDR1 is SGHDN, CDR2 FVKESK. The sample was also reused in another study, on T cells of mothers and their children. From that study: Per child, 2.5 million to 3 million TCR beta CDR3 reads were obtained, against over 9 million per mother.

Material for sequencing was blood. The chain links TRBV14 to TRBJ2-1, with D possibly TRBD2 on 5 matching bases. This TCR came from a boy younger than 18 in good health. CDR3 in DNA: TGTGCCAGCAGCCAGTGGACTGTTAATGAGCAGTTCTTC. This translates into CASSQWTVNEQFF.